One and the same sample provided the 31 T cell receptor beta chains below, sequenced in a study of blood T cell repertoires in COVID-19 (dated by TCRdb to the early 2020s). Receptors were amplified or captured by the immunoSEQ multiplex PCR assay. The clones in this table, taken by TCRdb from immuneACCESS, are in-frame only. Not every clone is retained; where verified, under half of the shortfall comes from an unresolved V gene, and the cause of the rest is unknown. The sample yields about 240,000 clones; about four fifths were counted once. The ten largest clones take up roughly 9.6% of the sample. Sequenced: peripheral blood. The receptors here all came from a woman older than 75 with acute or convalescent COVID-19.

This sequence joins TRBV30 and TRBJ1-1; perhaps TRBD1 as D (5 bases). The CDR3 runs to 12 residues. Trimming removed 3 bases from V and 1 base from J, with 6 bases in between. Germline-derived CDR1 and CDR2 are GTSNPN and SVGIG (reference sequence). CDR3 in amino acids: CAWRGQNTEAFF. CDR3 nucleotides: TGTGCCTGGAGGGGGCAGAACACTGAAGCTTTCTTT.

The V and J genes are TRBV7-8 and TRBJ2-1, with a weak D call TRBD2 (5 bases). The CDR3 totals 15 residues. The germline gives CDR1 SGHVS, CDR2 FQNEAQ. The V gene lost 5 bases and the J gene lost 0 bases, with 11 bases spanning the gap. The CDR3 loop reads CASSPDSSSYNEQFF. CDR3 nucleotide sequence: TGTGCCAGCAGCCCGGACTCGAGCTCCTACAATGAGCAGTTCTTC.

The chain carries TRBV2 and TRBJ1-5; D is unresolved. Trimming took off 2 bases at V and 3 bases at J, with 8 bases between the two ends. Per germline, CDR1 SNHLY and CDR2 FYNNEI. CDR3 length: 14 amino acids. CDR3 sequence (DNA): TGTGCCAGCAGTGAACTTACAGTCAATCAGCCCCAGCATTTT. It is translated as CASSELTVNQPQHF.

At least ten counts were recorded for this clone. This chain's CDR3 is CASSPRPGEQYF. CDR3 DNA sequence: TGCGCCAGCAGCCCAAGACCAGGCGAGCAGTACTTC. The chain joins TRBV5-1 to TRBJ2-7; unclear D gene. Trimming stripped 4 bases from V and 6 bases from J, with 11 bases between. Germline CDR1 reads SGHRS; CDR2 reads YFSETQ. The CDR3 has 12 amino acids.

The V and J genes are TRBV5-1 and TRBJ2-1, with 8 nucleotides matching TRBD2. The CDR3 spans 14 residues. In germline, CDR1 is SGHRS, CDR2 YFSETQ. V was clipped by 4 bases and J by 9 bases; unmatched bases: 9. CDR3 nucleotide sequence: TGCGCCAGCAGCGTCGGGGGGGAGACCAGTGAGCAGTTCTTC. Protein product: CASSVGGETSEQFF.

This clone showed up just once. V is TRBV28 and J is TRBJ1-5, with D unclear. The CDR3 has 16 residues. Germline V gives CDR1 MDHEN, CDR2 SYDVKM. The V end was cut by 0 bases, the J end by 6 bases, with 15 bases between. DNA for the CDR3: TGTGCCAGCAGTTTATGGGGCGACCTAGCGGGTCAGCCCCAGCATTTT. It specifies CASSLWGDLAGQPQHF.

CDR3 protein: CASSAQGTGPYNSPLHF. The DNA of the CDR3 is TGTGCCAGCAGTGCACAGGGAACGGGGCCCTATAATTCACCCCTCCACTTT. The V and J genes are TRBV27 and TRBJ1-6; possible D gene TRBD1, 6 bases. This CDR3 is 17 amino acids long. Germline-derived CDR1 and CDR2 are MNHEY and SMNVEV (reference sequence). The V and J ends lost 5 bases and 2 bases respectively, with 16 bases between them.

The chain is built from TRBV7-9 and TRBJ1-3, with D possibly matching TRBD1 (6 bases). Germline V gives CDR1 SEHNR, CDR2 FQNEAQ (reference sequence). This CDR3 has 15 amino acids. With 4 bases removed from V and 0 bases from J, the gap between germline ends came to 10 bases. CDR3 nucleotides: TGTGCCAGCAGCTCAGACAGGCTCTCTGGAAACACCATATATTTT. Translated: CASSSDRLSGNTIYF.

The chain employs TRBV18 and TRBJ2-3; no clear D gene. V gave up 3 bases and J gave up 3 bases, with 10 bases separating them. CDR1 and CDR2 from the germline V gene are KGHSH and LQKENI. This CDR3 contains 14 residues. CDR3 sequence (DNA): TGTGCCAGCTCACCCCTTGCGCGGACAGATACGCAGTATTTT. It translates to CASSPLARTDTQYF.

The chain combines TRBV5-4 with TRBJ2-7, with TRBD1 matching over 7 bases. There are 13 residues in the CDR3. Germline-derived CDR1 and CDR2 are SGHNT and YYREEE (reference sequence). V was clipped by 5 bases and J by 6 bases; unmatched bases: 8. CDR3: CASRPGTVGEQYF. DNA of the CDR3: TGTGCCAGCAGGCCCGGGACAGTCGGCGAGCAGTACTTC.

In regard to this clone: The same CDR3 is also encoded by other DNA sequences in this sample. The chain is built from TRBV7-8 and TRBJ2-7, with 8 bases aligning to TRBD2. There are 14 residues in the CDR3. Germline CDR1 is SGHVS and CDR2 is FQNEAQ. V shed 2 bases and J 1 base; nucleotides not matched to a gene: 1. CDR3 DNA sequence: TGTGCCAGCAGCTTAACGGGGGGGTCCTACGAGCAGTACTTC. Its protein product is CASSLTGGSYEQYF. The variable domain in full, completed from reference TRBV7-8 and TRBJ2-7, reads GAGVSQSPRYKVAKRGQDVALRCDPISGHVSLFWYQQALGQGPEFLTYFQNEAQLDKSGLPSDRFFAERPEGSVSTLKIQRTQQEDSAVYLCASSLTGGSYEQYFGPGTRLTVT.

The count of this clone is one. CDR3 bases: TGTGCCAGCACCCCCAGGGACAGCCTTGTGGATACGCAGTATTTT. It codes for CASTPRDSLVDTQYF. This chain links TRBV11-2 with TRBJ2-3, with 7 bases fitting TRBD1. CDR1 is SGHAT, CDR2 FQNNGV, per germline. Losses at the gene ends were 7 bases for V and 6 bases for J; bases not matched to a gene: 13. The CDR3 length is 15 residues. Full variable domain (outside the CDR3, taken from reference TRBV11-2 and TRBJ2-3): EAGVAQSPRYKIIEKRQSVAFWCNPISGHATLYWYQQILGQGPKLLIQFQNNGVVDDSQLPKDRFSAERLKGVDSTLKIQPAKLEDSAVYLCASTPRDSLVDTQYFGPGTRLTVL.

The table lists this clone with a count of one. The J gene is TRBJ1-6, the V gene TRBV3-1 (or the pseudogene TRBV3-2), with D possibly TRBD1 on 5 matching bases. The V gene's germline CDR1 is LGHDT and CDR2 YNNKEL (reference sequence). The V end was cut by 0 bases, the J end by 4 bases, with 16 bases between. The CDR3 runs to 18 residues. The CDR3 sequence: CASSQDPIRVGYNSPLHF. CDR3 in DNA: TGTGCCAGCAGCCAAGATCCAATCAGGGTGGGGTATAATTCACCCCTCCACTTT.

The chain joins TRBV5-8 to TRBJ2-7; no clear D. The germline V gene has CDR1 SGHTS and CDR2 YDEGEE. This CDR3 comprises 14 residues. Trimming cost V 0 bases and J 2 bases, with 9 bases left between them. The CDR3 sequence: CASSLAGFPYEQYF. The CDR3 DNA reads TGTGCCAGCAGCTTGGCCGGGTTTCCCTACGAGCAGTACTTC.

This rearrangement joins TRBV7-8 to TRBJ2-1; 12 bases match TRBD2. Germline CDR1 and CDR2: SGHVS and FQNEAQ. The V and J ends lost 1 base and 0 bases, in that order; junction bases with no gene match: 10. This CDR3 spans 20 amino acids. CDR3 in amino acids: CASSLDGWLAGGSSYNEQFF. The DNA for the CDR3 is TGTGCCAGCAGCTTAGACGGGTGGCTAGCGGGGGGGAGCTCCTACAATGAGCAGTTCTTC. Complete variable domain (other parts from reference TRBV7-8 and TRBJ2-1): GAGVSQSPRYKVAKRGQDVALRCDPISGHVSLFWYQQALGQGPEFLTYFQNEAQLDKSGLPSDRFFAERPEGSVSTLKIQRTQQEDSAVYLCASSLDGWLAGGSSYNEQFFGPGTRLTVL.

The J gene is TRBJ1-6, the V gene TRBV5-5; 10 positions match TRBD1. The CDR3 has 13 residues. The junction had 2 bases not matched to a gene; V was cut back by 4 bases and J by 10 bases. CDR1 is SGHKS, CDR2 YYEKEE, per germline (reference sequence). The CDR3 protein is CASSVTGGSPLHF. The CDR3 nucleotides read TGTGCCAGCAGCGTGACAGGGGGCTCACCCCTCCACTTT.

The J gene is TRBJ1-5, the V gene TRBV7-8; D not certain. Germline CDR1 and CDR2: SGHVS and FQNEAQ. The CDR3 is 15 amino acids. Trimming left V 5 bases short and J 0 bases short, with 11 bases between. The CDR3 nucleotides read TGTGCCAGCAGCGAAGACGGAGATAGCAATCAGCCCCAGCATTTT. This translates into CASSEDGDSNQPQHF.

The V call is TRBV7-3, the J call TRBJ2-5; weak D call: TRBD1 (6 bases). Germline loops: CDR1 SGHTA, CDR2 FQGTGA. This CDR3 has 14 amino acids. The V and J ends lost 1 base and 4 bases respectively, with 10 bases between them. CDR3 protein: CASSLMGAGETQYF. The CDR3 nucleotides read TGTGCCAGCAGCTTAATGGGGGCCGGAGAGACCCAGTACTTC. The complete variable domain, with remaining parts taken from reference TRBV7-3 and TRBJ2-5, reads GAGVSQTPSNKVTEKGKYVELRCDPISGHTALYWYRQSLGQGPEFLIYFQGTGAADDSGLPNDRFFAVRPEGSVSTLKIQRTERGDSAVYLCASSLMGAGETQYFGPGTRLLVL.

The chain links TRBV7-3 to TRBJ1-1; 8 bases fit TRBD1. The CDR3 sequence is 13 residues long. In germline, CDR1 is SGHTA, CDR2 FQGTGA. The trim removed 5 bases at V and 6 bases at J, leaving 5 bases unmatched. CDR3 amino acids: CASSQTGVAEAFF. The CDR3 bases are TGTGCCAGCAGCCAGACAGGGGTGGCTGAAGCTTTCTTT.

V gene TRBV27 combines with J gene TRBJ2-1, with D possibly matching TRBD2 (7 bases). The ends were cut back, 2 bases at V and 7 bases at J, with 12 bases in the middle. The CDR3 runs 14 residues. CDR1 and CDR2 from the germline V gene are MNHEY and SMNVEV (reference sequence). CDR3 coding DNA: TGTGCCAGCAGTTTAAGAGGGGGGGGGAATGAGCAGTTCTTC. Its translation is CASSLRGGGNEQFF.

This chain connects TRBV27 to TRBJ1-6; D unresolved. The CDR3 extends over 15 amino acids. Germline CDR1 MNHEY, CDR2 SMNVEV (reference sequence). The V gene lost 4 bases and the J gene lost 9 bases, with 16 bases spanning the gap. The CDR3 DNA sequence: TGTGCCAGCAGTTCTTTAGGAGATTTTGTTTCACCCCTCCACTTT. This codes for CASSSLGDFVSPLHF.

On this clone: One junction end disagrees with the germline gene, perhaps due to a read error. This rearrangement joins TRBV7-7 to TRBJ2-5; weak D call: TRBD2 (6 bases). Germline values: CDR1 SSHAT, CDR2 FNYEAQ (reference sequence). The CDR3 consists of 15 residues. This chain's CDR3 is CASSNKLAARETQYF. CDR3 bases: TGTGCTAGCAGCAATAAACTAGCCGCTCGGGAGACCCAGTACTTC.

The count of this clone is one. V is TRBV18 and J is TRBJ1-1; D remains unclear. Germline V lookup: CDR1 KGHSH, CDR2 LQKENI. The CDR3 runs 16 residues. Between the trimmed V and J ends, which lost 2 bases and 5 bases, there was a span of 18 bases. The CDR3 nucleotides read TGTGCCAGCTCACCATTTTCTATCGGACTGGGGACTGAAGCTTTCTTT. Its protein is CASSPFSIGLGTEAFF.

This chain connects TRBV3-1 (or the pseudogene TRBV3-2) to TRBJ2-2; D gene unclear. The CDR3 runs 15 residues. Germline V gene sequence: CDR1 LGHDT, CDR2 YNNKEL (reference sequence). V was cut by 1 base and J by 4 bases, with 10 bases left in between. The CDR3 protein is CASSQAMRSTGELFF. The CDR3 coding sequence is TGTGCCAGCAGCCAAGCTATGAGGAGCACCGGGGAGCTGTTTTTT.

The rearrangement links TRBV19 to TRBJ1-2; 8 bases are shared with TRBD1. CDR1 and CDR2 from the germline V gene are LNHDA and SQIVND (reference sequence). After removal of 7 bases from V and 4 bases from J, the junction contained 8 bases not matched to a gene. This CDR3 is 14 amino acids long. The CDR3 nucleotides are TGTGCCAGTACGCAGGGGGCGGACTCCTATGGCTACACCTTC. Translating it yields CASTQGADSYGYTF.

This chain joins TRBV7-6 and TRBJ2-1; 7 bases line up with TRBD2. The CDR3 consists of 16 residues. Germline CDR1 and CDR2: SGHVS and FNYEAQ. The V gene end was trimmed by 4 bases and the J gene end by 4 bases; junction bases not matched to a gene: 10. The CDR3: CASSSVSGASYNEQFF. CDR3 in DNA: TGTGCCAGCAGCTCCGTCAGCGGGGCCTCATACAATGAGCAGTTCTTC. Full variable domain (outside the CDR3, taken from reference TRBV7-6 and TRBJ2-1): GAGVSQSPRYKVTKRGQDVALRCDPISGHVSLYWYRQALGQGPEFLTYFNYEAQQDKSGLPNDRFSAERPEGSISTLTIQRTEQRDSAMYRCASSSVSGASYNEQFFGPGTRLTVL.

The chain employs TRBV24-1 and TRBJ2-7; 9 bases are a match to TRBD1. CDR1 and CDR2 from the germline V gene are KGHDR and SFDVKD. The ends lost 4 bases at V and 5 bases at J; junction bases unmatched: 5. The CDR3 is 14 amino acids. In DNA form, the CDR3 reads TGTGCCACCAGTGAGGGGACAGGGTCCCACGAGCAGTACTTC. Its translation is CATSEGTGSHEQYF.

The chain carries TRBV2 and TRBJ2-4; D unclear. Germline CDR1 and CDR2: SNHLY and FYNNEI. Trimming pared 7 bases from V and 0 bases from J, leaving 13 bases between. The CDR3 runs 15 residues. The CDR3 sequence is CASTAGTLAKNIQYF. The CDR3 nucleotides are TGTGCCAGCACCGCAGGTACCCTAGCCAAAAACATTCAGTACTTC. The full variable domain, with the rest looked up from reference TRBV2 and TRBJ2-4, is EPEVTQTPSHQVTQMGQEVILRCVPISNHLYFYWYRQILGQKVEFLVSFYNNEISEKSEIFDDQFSVERPDGSNFTLKIRSTKLEDSAMYFCASTAGTLAKNIQYFGAGTRLSVL.

The chain combines TRBV7-9 with TRBJ1-1; no clear D gene. Trimming removed 3 bases at V and 5 bases at J, with 13 bases between. From germline, CDR1 is SEHNR and CDR2 FQNEAQ (reference sequence). This CDR3 is built from 14 residues. CDR3 residues: CASSFLPLRTEAFF. The CDR3 nucleotides are TGTGCCAGCAGCTTTCTCCCGTTGAGGACTGAAGCTTTCTTT. Supplemented by reference TRBV7-9 and TRBJ1-1, the full variable domain reads DTGVSQNPRHKITKRGQNVTFRCDPISEHNRLYWYRQTLGQGPEFLTYFQNEAQLEKSRLLSDRFSAERPKGSFSTLEIQRTEQGDSAMYLCASSFLPLRTEAFFGQGTRLTVV.

The chain has TRBV11-2 and TRBJ1-6; the D is unclear. Trimming shortened V by 0 bases and J by 6 bases, and 3 bases separated the two germline ends. Germline V lookup: CDR1 SGHAT, CDR2 FQNNGV. This CDR3 spans 13 amino acids. The CDR3, as DNA: TGTGCCAGCAGCTTAGACCTTAATTCACCCCTCCACTTT. Translating it yields CASSLDLNSPLHF.

This sequence joins TRBV19 and TRBJ2-7; 11 bases are a match to TRBD1. The trim removed 5 bases at V and 5 bases at J, leaving 5 bases unmatched. The germline CDR1 and CDR2 sequences are LNHDA and SQIVND (reference sequence). The CDR3 has 14 residues. The CDR3 region has the DNA TGTGCCAGTAGTGGACAGGGGGCACTCCACGAGCAGTACTTC. This sequence encodes CASSGQGALHEQYF.